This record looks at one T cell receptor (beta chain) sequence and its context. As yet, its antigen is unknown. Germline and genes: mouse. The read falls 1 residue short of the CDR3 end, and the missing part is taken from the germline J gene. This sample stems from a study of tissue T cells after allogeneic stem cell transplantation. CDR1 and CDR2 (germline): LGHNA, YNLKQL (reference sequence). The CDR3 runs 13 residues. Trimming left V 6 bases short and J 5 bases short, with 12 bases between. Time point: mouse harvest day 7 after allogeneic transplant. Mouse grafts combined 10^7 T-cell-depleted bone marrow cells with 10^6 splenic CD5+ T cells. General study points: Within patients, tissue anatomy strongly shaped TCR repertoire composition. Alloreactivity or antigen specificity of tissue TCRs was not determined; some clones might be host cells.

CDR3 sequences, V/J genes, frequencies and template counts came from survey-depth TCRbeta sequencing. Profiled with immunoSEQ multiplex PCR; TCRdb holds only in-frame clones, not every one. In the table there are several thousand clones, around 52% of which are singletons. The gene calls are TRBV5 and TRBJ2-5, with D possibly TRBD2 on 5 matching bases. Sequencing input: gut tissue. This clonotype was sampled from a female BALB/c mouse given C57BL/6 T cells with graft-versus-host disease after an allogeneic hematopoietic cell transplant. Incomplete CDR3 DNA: TGTGCCAGCAGGCAATGGGGTTCAGACACCCAGTAC. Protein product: CASRQWGSDTQY. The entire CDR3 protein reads CASRQWGSDTQYF.